Below, 6 T cell receptor beta chains from the same sample are listed, as sequenced in a study of blood T cell repertoires in COVID-19. Sequenced by immunoSEQ multiplex PCR; TCRdb stores in-frame clones only, minus some. This table has under 350,000 clones, around 92% appearing once. The material sequenced was peripheral blood. The receptors shown here come from a woman aged 25-40 years with COVID-19, enrolled during active disease.

The chain is built from TRBV6-5 and TRBJ1-6, with D perhaps matching TRBD1 (5 bases). Trimming took off 5 bases at V and 9 bases at J, with 17 bases between the two ends. The CDR3 contains 15 residues. Germline CDR1 MNHEY, CDR2 SVGAGI. The CDR3 bases are TGTGCCAGCAGTCCGACCCAGGGTGAGAGTTCACCCCTCCACTTT. Protein product: CASSPTQGESSPLHF.

This clone was detected only a few times. V is TRBV5-1 and J is TRBJ1-3; D unclear. Germline CDR1 reads SGHRS; CDR2 reads YFSETQ. Trimming took 4 bases from V and 4 from J, leaving 18 bases between them. The CDR3 spans 16 residues. The CDR3 here is CASSPAGTMGGNTIYF. CDR3 nucleotide sequence: TGCGCCAGCAGCCCCGCCGGCACCATGGGCGGAAACACCATATATTTT.

This clone came up a few times. The V call is TRBV11-2, the J call TRBJ1-5, with D tentatively TRBD1 (5 bases). This CDR3 has 13 residues. Germline assignment: CDR1 SGHAT and CDR2 FQNNGV. V lost 4 bases to trimming and J lost 8 bases, with 12 bases between them. The CDR3 is CASSSGLSEPQHF. Here the CDR3 DNA reads TGTGCCAGCAGCTCGGGACTTTCGGAGCCCCAGCATTTT.

The chain is built from TRBV15 and TRBJ2-3; perhaps TRBD2 as D (7 bases). The germline gives CDR1 LNHNV, CDR2 YYDKDF (reference sequence). CDR3 size: 17 residues. V was trimmed by 1 base and J by 2 bases, leaving 16 bases between them. Written as DNA, the CDR3 is TGTGCCACCAGCAGAGGAGGGGTGCGGGGGCACACAGATACGCAGTATTTT. This gives the protein CATSRGGVRGHTDTQYF.

This chain uses TRBV6-6 with TRBJ2-5; no reliable D call. Germline CDR1 is MNHNY and CDR2 is SVGAGI (reference sequence). Trimming left V 6 bases short and J 0 bases short, with 5 bases between. The CDR3 is made up of 12 amino acids. The CDR3: CASSRNQETQYF. As DNA, the CDR3 is TGTGCCAGCAGCAGGAACCAAGAGACCCAGTACTTC.

The chain carries TRBV15 and TRBJ1-2, with D tentatively TRBD1 (6 bases). From germline, CDR1 is LNHNV and CDR2 YYDKDF (reference sequence). The CDR3 consists of 15 residues. Between the trimmed V and J ends, which lost 3 bases and 8 bases, there was a span of 19 bases. The CDR3 nucleotides read TGTGCCACCAGCAGCGTGGGTGCGGGGGCTTGGGGCTACACCTTC. Its translation: CATSSVGAGAWGYTF.